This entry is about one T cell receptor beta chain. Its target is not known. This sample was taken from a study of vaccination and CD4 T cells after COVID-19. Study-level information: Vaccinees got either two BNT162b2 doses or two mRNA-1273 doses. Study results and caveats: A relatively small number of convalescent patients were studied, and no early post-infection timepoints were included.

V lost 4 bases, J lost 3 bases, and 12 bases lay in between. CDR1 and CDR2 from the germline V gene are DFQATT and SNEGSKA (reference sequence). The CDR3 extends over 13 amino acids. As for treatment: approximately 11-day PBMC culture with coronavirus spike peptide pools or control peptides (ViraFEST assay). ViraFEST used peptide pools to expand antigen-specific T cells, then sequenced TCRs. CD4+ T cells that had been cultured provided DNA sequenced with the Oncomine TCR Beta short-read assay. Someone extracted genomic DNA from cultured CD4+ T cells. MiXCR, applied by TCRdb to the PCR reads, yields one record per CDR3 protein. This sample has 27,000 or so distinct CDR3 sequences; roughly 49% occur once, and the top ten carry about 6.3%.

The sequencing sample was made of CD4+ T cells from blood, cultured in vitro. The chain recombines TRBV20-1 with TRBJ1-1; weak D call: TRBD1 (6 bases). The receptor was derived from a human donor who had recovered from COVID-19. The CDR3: CSAKQGSDTEAFF. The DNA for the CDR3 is TGCAGTGCTAAACAGGGCTCGGACACTGAAGCTTTCTTT.